The 8 T cell receptor beta chains listed next were all sequenced from one sample in a study of blood T cells in healthy people across ages (dated by TCRdb to between 2015 and 2016). The library was made by 5' RACE. Sequencing was performed on an Illumina HiSeq 2500. A second PCR of about 7 to 12 cycles was run with a J-beta primer mix and a sample-barcoded 5' primer. TCRdb reprocessing: public reads trimmed at Q25 with fastp, clones called with MiXCR, in-frame beta chains kept. Every entry covers one CDR3 protein and lists the most common genes and DNA from its rows. The sample table contains 1,500,000 or so distinct CDR3 sequences; only one count was recorded for approximately 39% of them. Jointly, the top ten make up approximately 4% of the sample. Source material: blood. These TCRs come from a woman between 18 and 29 years old in good health.

V usage is TRBV20-1 and J usage is TRBJ2-5; TRBD1 agrees at 10 bases. J gave up 4 bases and V 5 bases, and 19 bases lay outside the gene matches. This CDR3 spans 18 amino acids. Germline CDR1 reads DFQATT; CDR2 reads SNEGSKA (reference sequence). The CDR3 protein is CSAGPDPGTGVWGETQYF. The CDR3 DNA reads TGCAGTGCTGGTCCAGACCCCGGGACAGGGGTCTGGGGAGAGACCCAGTACTTC.

A note on this clonotype: Its ends do not fully match the called genes, so a read error is possible. The rearrangement links TRBV3-1 to TRBJ1-6; unclear D gene. The CDR3 length is 16 residues. In germline, CDR1 is LGHDT, CDR2 YNNKEL (reference sequence). The CDR3 sequence: CASSQEEALMNSPPHF. CDR3 DNA: TGTGCCAGCAGCCAAGAGGAGGCATTGATGAATTCACCCCCCCACTTT.

The chain links TRBV3-1 to TRBJ1-6; a weak D match, TRBD1 (6 bases). Trimming shortened V by 1 base and J by 3 bases, and 10 bases separated the two germline ends. The CDR3 is 16 residues long. The V gene's germline CDR1 is LGHDT and CDR2 YNNKEL (reference sequence). The CDR3 is CASSQGNRVYNSPLHF. The CDR3 DNA is TGTGCCAGCAGCCAAGGGAACAGGGTCTATAATTCACCCCTCCACTTT.

This clonotype was recorded a few times. V gene TRBV2 combines with J gene TRBJ2-5; possible D gene TRBD2, 6 bases. Germline V lookup: CDR1 SNHLY, CDR2 FYNNEI. This CDR3 has 12 amino acids. The V end lost 7 bases, the J end lost 0 bases, and 6 bases lay between the germline ends. CDR3 in amino acids: CASIADQETQYF. Here the CDR3 DNA reads TGTGCCAGCATAGCGGACCAAGAGACCCAGTACTTC.

V is TRBV20-1 and J is TRBJ1-6; D not certain. CDR1 DFQATT and CDR2 SNEGSKA come from the germline V gene (reference sequence). Trimming removed 0 bases at V and 2 bases at J, with 14 bases between. The CDR3 loop spans 17 amino acids. CDR3: CSARDRVKGPYNSPLHF. The CDR3 nucleotides are TGCAGTGCTAGAGATAGGGTGAAGGGCCCCTATAATTCACCCCTCCACTTT.

The V and J genes are TRBV7-2 and TRBJ2-3; 8 bases map to TRBD2. The germline CDR1 and CDR2 sequences are SGHTA and FQGNSA. This CDR3 contains 14 residues. Trimming removed 7 bases from V and 7 bases from J; junction bases left unmatched: 10. CDR3 amino acids: CASNSGSGVHTQYF. In nucleotides, the CDR3 is TGTGCCAGCAACAGCGGGAGTGGAGTACATACGCAGTATTTT.

V is TRBV12-3 or TRBV12-4 and J is TRBJ2-3, with 7 bases identical to TRBD2. Trimming at V came to 8 bases and at J to 2 bases, leaving 7 bases not matched to a gene. This CDR3 is 14 amino acids long. The CDR3 sequence is CASRRAGYTDTQYF. The CDR3 DNA follows: TGTGCCAGCCGTCGAGCGGGGTACACAGATACGCAGTATTTT.

The chain uses TRBV5-1 and TRBJ2-3, with 7 bases aligning to TRBD2. The trim removed 3 bases at V and 4 bases at J, leaving 5 bases unmatched. CDR1 is SGHRS, CDR2 YFSETQ, per germline. The CDR3 spans 14 residues. CDR3 region: CASSWRAGADTQYF. The DNA of the CDR3 is TGCGCCAGCAGCTGGAGGGCGGGAGCAGATACGCAGTATTTT. The full variable domain, its missing parts supplied by reference TRBV5-1 and TRBJ2-3, is KAGVTQTPRYLIKTRGQQVTLSCSPISGHRSVSWYQQTPGQGLQFLFEYFSETQRNKGNFPGRFSGRQFSNSRSEMNVSTLELGDSALYLCASSWRAGADTQYFGPGTRLTVL.